The 24 T cell receptor beta chains in this list originate from one sample, sequenced in a study of early T cells in non-severe SARS-CoV-2 infection. TCRdb fed the 5' RACE reads into MiXCR, producing one record per CDR3 protein. Of more than 75,000 distinct CDR3 sequences listed, less than 15% were seen once; the top ten hold about 6.1%. Sequenced: whole blood. These receptors originate from an adult who was a healthcare worker with PCR-confirmed SARS-CoV-2 infection or an uninfected control (not recorded which).

A few counts support this clonotype. This sequence joins TRBV27 and TRBJ2-7; D may match TRBD1 or TRBD2 (5 bases each). Between the trimmed V and J ends, which lost 4 bases and 3 bases, there was a span of 16 bases. Germline lookup yields CDR1 MNHEY and CDR2 SMNVEV (reference sequence). The CDR3 is 15 residues long. The CDR3 bases are TGTGCCAGCAGTTGGGACCCTATGAGATACTACGAGCAGTACTTC. It codes for CASSWDPMRYYEQYF.

This clonotype has a handful of counts. The chain carries TRBV5-1 and TRBJ2-7; D is undetermined. V was shortened by 4 bases and J by 3 bases, with 11 bases between the two germline ends. The length of the CDR3 is 13 residues. The germline V gene has CDR1 SGHRS and CDR2 YFSETQ. CDR3 sequence: CASSERGDYEQYF. For the CDR3, the DNA is TGCGCCAGCAGCGAGAGAGGCGACTACGAGCAGTACTTC.

V is TRBV5-1 and J is TRBJ1-4; D is perhaps TRBD1 (6 bases). Deletions cut 4 bases from V and 7 bases from J, with 23 bases between. From germline, CDR1 is SGHRS and CDR2 YFSETQ. This CDR3 contains 17 residues. This chain's CDR3 is CASSLGGGADSFEKLFF. In DNA form, the CDR3 reads TGCGCCAGCAGCCTGGGCGGGGGCGCTGACTCCTTTGAAAAACTGTTTTTT.

This clonotype was detected ten times or more. The chain links TRBV7-9 to TRBJ2-3; 7 bases fit TRBD1. With V trimmed by 6 bases and J by 0 bases, 12 bases remained unmatched. The CDR3 contains 17 residues. Germline values: CDR1 SEHNR, CDR2 FQNEAQ (reference sequence). The CDR3 region is CASRRSEGASSTDTQYF. CDR3 coding DNA: TGTGCCAGCAGGAGATCCGAGGGGGCGAGTAGCACAGATACGCAGTATTTT. Full variable domain (missing parts from reference TRBV7-9 and TRBJ2-3): DTGVSQNPRHKITKRGQNVTFRCDPISEHNRLYWYRQTLGQGPEFLTYFQNEAQLEKSRLLSDRFSAERPKGSFSTLEIQRTEQGDSAMYLCASRRSEGASSTDTQYFGPGTRLTVL.

There are many counts of this clonotype. V is TRBV4-1 and J is TRBJ1-6; 7 bases match TRBD1. The CDR3 spans 15 residues. The V gene's germline CDR1 is MGHRA and CDR2 YSYEKL. V shed 2 bases, J shed 7 bases, and the junction held 5 bases outside the gene matches. This chain's CDR3 is CASSQQDRDNSPLHF. The CDR3 DNA is TGCGCCAGCAGCCAACAAGACAGGGACAATTCACCCCTCCACTTT.

This clonotype has only a few counts. The chain carries TRBV15 and TRBJ2-7; no definite D call. V lost 3 bases and J 1 base, leaving 22 bases between the germline ends. Looked up from germline, CDR1 is LNHNV and CDR2 is YYDKDF (reference sequence). This CDR3 region has 18 residues. This CDR3 reads CATSRVPAFSYTSYEQYF. DNA of the CDR3: TGTGCCACCAGCAGGGTCCCAGCCTTCTCTTACACGTCCTACGAGCAGTACTTC.

This clonotype has a count of ten or more. V and J are TRBV6-6 and TRBJ2-1, with TRBD2 matching 7 bases. V was pared by 0 bases and J by 5 bases, with 1 base of the junction left unmatched. Germline loops: CDR1 MNHNY, CDR2 SVGAGI (reference sequence). The CDR3 covers 14 residues. As DNA, the CDR3 is TGTGCCAGCAGTTACTCTGGGGGGGACAATGAGCAGTTCTTC. Protein sequence: CASSYSGGDNEQFF.

This clonotype appeared many times. The chain employs TRBV10-2 and TRBJ1-1; 7 bases agree with TRBD1. Germline V gives CDR1 WSHSY, CDR2 SAAADI. After removal of 4 bases from V and 5 bases from J, the junction contained 10 bases not matched to a gene. The CDR3 extends over 15 amino acids. The CDR3 coding sequence is TGCGCCAGCAGTGCCACAGGGGTAAGGGGAACTGAAGCTTTCTTT. Translation gives CASSATGVRGTEAFF.

This clonotype appeared many times. This chain connects TRBV12-3 or TRBV12-4 to TRBJ2-3; D is undetermined. The V end lost 8 bases, the J end lost 0 bases, and 15 bases lay between the germline ends. This CDR3 has 15 amino acids. CDR3 in amino acids: CASDELSLSTDTQYF. CDR3 DNA: TGTGCCAGCGACGAATTAAGCCTTAGCACAGATACGCAGTATTTT.

Many counts were recorded for this clonotype. The gene calls are TRBV5-6 and TRBJ2-1, with TRBD2 matching over 12 bases. The CDR3 contains 15 residues. V was pared by 3 bases and J by 6 bases, with 4 bases of the junction left unmatched. The V gene's germline CDR1 is SGHDT and CDR2 YYEEEE. CDR3 DNA: TGTGCCAGCAGCTCCCTAGCGGGAGGGCCCAATGAGCAGTTCTTC. This gives the protein CASSSLAGGPNEQFF.

The chain recombines TRBV20-1 with TRBJ1-1; D uncertain. CDR1 is DFQATT and CDR2 is SNEGSKA in the germline V gene (reference sequence). This CDR3 is built from 12 residues. The V gene lost 6 bases and the J gene lost 8 bases, with 16 bases spanning the gap. The CDR3 protein is CSAPNQETEAFF. In DNA form, the CDR3 reads TGCAGTGCCCCGAATCAGGAGACAGAAGCTTTCTTT.

This chain connects TRBV9 to TRBJ2-7; 9 bases are shared with TRBD1. The length of the CDR3 is 16 residues. In germline, CDR1 is SGDLS, CDR2 YYNGEE. Trimming at V came to 1 base and at J to 0 bases, leaving 5 bases not matched to a gene. The CDR3 spells CASSVTGGPSSYEQYF. The CDR3 bases are TGTGCCAGCAGCGTAACAGGGGGCCCGAGCTCCTACGAGCAGTACTTC.

This rearrangement joins TRBV5-6 to TRBJ1-1; TRBD1 agrees at 9 bases. The germline V gene has CDR1 SGHDT and CDR2 YYEEEE. Germline trimming cut 3 bases from V and 5 bases from J; bases unmatched to any gene: 5. The CDR3 runs 14 residues. CDR3 in amino acids: CASSSTGGSTEAFF. The CDR3 nucleotides are TGTGCCAGCAGCTCGACAGGGGGAAGTACTGAAGCTTTCTTT.

This clonotype came up many times. Written as DNA, the CDR3 is TGTGCCATCAGTGAAGCCTTCCGCGCGAGCAATCAGCCCCAGCATTTT. It codes for CAISEAFRASNQPQHF. This chain joins TRBV10-3 and TRBJ1-5; D remains unclear. This CDR3 is built from 16 residues. The V gene lost 3 bases and the J gene lost 1 base, with 13 bases spanning the gap. The germline V gene encodes CDR1 ENHRY and CDR2 SYGVKD.

The chain carries TRBV12-3 or TRBV12-4 and TRBJ1-5, with 12 bases aligning to TRBD1. The CDR3 length is 20 residues. After removal of 3 bases from V and 1 base from J, the junction contained 13 bases not matched to a gene. For the CDR3, the DNA is TGTGCCAGCAGTTTCTCCCCGGGACAGGGGGCCCTCGGGAGCAATCAGCCCCAGCATTTT. This encodes CASSFSPGQGALGSNQPQHF.

The rearrangement links TRBV5-1 to TRBJ2-3; the D call may be TRBD1 or TRBD2 (5 bases each). This CDR3 comprises 13 residues. V gave up 5 bases and J gave up 3 bases, with 10 bases separating them. Looked up from germline, CDR1 is SGHRS and CDR2 is YFSETQ. CDR3 in amino acids: CASRGEGTDTQYF. The DNA for the CDR3 is TGCGCCAGCAGGGGAGAGGGGACAGATACGCAGTATTTT.

In this sample, this clonotype turned up many times. The chain is built from TRBV18 and TRBJ2-1, with D uncertain. The V end lost 3 bases, the J end lost 4 bases, and 16 bases lay between the germline ends. CDR3 length: 16 residues. The germline V gene encodes CDR1 KGHSH and CDR2 LQKENI. The CDR3 reads CASSPENVLLYNEQFF. Here the CDR3 DNA reads TGTGCCAGCTCACCCGAGAATGTCCTCCTTTACAATGAGCAGTTCTTC.

This clonotype was picked up a small number of times. The chain links TRBV20-1 to TRBJ2-7; D ambiguous. Trimming pared 3 bases from V and 0 bases from J, leaving 15 bases between. Germline CDR1 DFQATT, CDR2 SNEGSKA (reference sequence). There are 15 residues in the CDR3. CDR3 DNA sequence: TGCAGTGCTAGTTGGGCAGCGAAGAGCTCCTACGAGCAGTACTTC. Translation gives CSASWAAKSSYEQYF.

This clonotype was observed many times. V and J are TRBV2 and TRBJ2-7; 8 bases align to TRBD1. The CDR3 sequence is 14 residues long. The germline V gene has CDR1 SNHLY and CDR2 FYNNEI. With V trimmed by 6 bases and J by 4 bases, 8 bases remained unmatched. The CDR3 DNA reads as TGTGCCAGCAGCGCAGGACAGGGCCAATACGAGCAGTACTTC. Translated: CASSAGQGQYEQYF. Based on the CDR3 plus reference TRBV2 and TRBJ2-7, the full variable domain is EPEVTQTPSHQVTQMGQEVILRCVPISNHLYFYWYRQILGQKVEFLVSFYNNEISEKSEIFDDQFSVERPDGSNFTLKIRSTKLEDSAMYFCASSAGQGQYEQYFGPGTRLTVT.

The table lists this clonotype with many counts. The chain couples TRBV28 to TRBJ2-3; no clear D. The CDR3 runs 12 residues. Looked up from germline, CDR1 is MDHEN and CDR2 is SYDVKM. V was cut by 10 bases and J by 0 bases, with 8 bases left in between. The CDR3 region has the DNA TGTGCCACCACCGTAAGCACAGATACGCAGTATTTT. Residues: CATTVSTDTQYF.

This clonotype has at least ten counts. The chain carries TRBV9 and TRBJ1-2, with TRBD1 identical over 7 bases. The CDR3 consists of 12 residues. Germline V gene sequence: CDR1 SGDLS, CDR2 YYNGEE. V gave up 5 bases and J gave up 5 bases; unmatched junction bases: 3. CDR3 sequence: CASRGQRYGYTF. In DNA, the CDR3 is TGTGCCAGCAGGGGACAGCGGTATGGCTACACCTTC. The variable domain in full, completed from reference TRBV9 and TRBJ1-2, reads DSGVTQTPKHLITATGQRVTLRCSPRSGDLSVYWYQQSLDQGLQFLIQYYNGEERAKGNILERFSAQQFPDLHSELNLSSLELGDSALYFCASRGQRYGYTFGSGTRLTVV.

This rearrangement joins TRBV18 to TRBJ2-7; 7 nucleotides align to TRBD1. Germline V gene lookup returns CDR1 KGHSH and CDR2 LQKENI. The CDR3 length is 14 residues. V shed 0 bases and J 2 bases; nucleotides not matched to a gene: 1. DNA of the CDR3: TGTGCCAGCTCACCACCGGACAGGACCTACGAGCAGTACTTC. Its protein is CASSPPDRTYEQYF. Complete variable domain (other parts from reference TRBV18 and TRBJ2-7): NAGVMQNPRHLVRRRGQEARLRCSPMKGHSHVYWYRQLPEEGLKFMVYLQKENIIDESGMPKERFSAEFPKEGPSILRIQQVVRGDSAAYFCASSPPDRTYEQYFGPGTRLTVT.

This clonotype was seen a handful of times. This sequence joins TRBV12-3 or TRBV12-4 and TRBJ1-6; no firm D call. Trimming removed 6 bases from V and 7 bases from J, with 16 bases in between. The CDR3 consists of 15 residues. This CDR3 reads CASSPGRRANSPLHF. Written as DNA, the CDR3 is TGTGCCAGCAGCCCCGGACGGCGAGCAAATTCACCCCTCCACTTT.

This clonotype came up a few times. An end of the junction differs from the germline gene, which may be a read error. The chain combines TRBV4-1 with TRBJ2-7; 8 nucleotides match TRBD1. This CDR3 spans 15 amino acids. Germline CDR1 reads MGHRA; CDR2 reads YSYEKL. CDR3 protein: CASSYGQGVSCEQYF. CDR3 DNA: TGCGCCAGCAGCTATGGACAGGGCGTATCCTGCGAGCAGTACTTC.